The 12 T cell receptor beta chains in this list originate from one sample, sequenced in a study of neurological immune-mediated disorders. One entry per CDR3 protein, called by TCRdb with MiXCR from the 5' RACE reads. The sample lists some 66,000 distinct CDR3 sequences; roughly 3.7% were seen once. The sample comprised PBMCs. All receptors come from a man aged 45 to 65 with multiple sclerosis.

This clonotype occurred many times. This chain links TRBV6-2 or TRBV6-3 with TRBJ1-2; perhaps TRBD1 as D (5 bases). The CDR3 covers 13 residues. V dropped 8 bases and J dropped 5 bases, with 15 bases sitting between them. Germline CDR1 is MNHEY and CDR2 is SVGEGT. This chain's CDR3 is CASSGSGHYGYTF. The CDR3 DNA reads as TGTGCCAGCTCAGGGAGCGGTCATTATGGCTACACCTTC.

This clonotype was observed many times. The rearrangement links TRBV28 to TRBJ2-1; D is perhaps TRBD2 (5 bases). The germline V gene has CDR1 MDHEN and CDR2 SYDVKM. The CDR3 covers 15 residues. V lost 5 bases, J lost 10 bases, and 21 bases lay in between. CDR3 DNA: TGTGCCAGCAGTATCCGGGCCCCGCGGAGCGGCGAGCAGTTCTTC. It translates to CASSIRAPRSGEQFF. Based on the CDR3 plus reference TRBV28 and TRBJ2-1, the full variable domain is DVKVTQSSRYLVKRTGEKVFLECVQDMDHENMFWYRQDPGLGLRLIYFSYDVKMKEKGDIPEGYSVSREKKERFSLILESASTNQTSMYLCASSIRAPRSGEQFFGPGTRLTVL.

This clonotype has a count of ten or more. The chain recombines TRBV6-5 with TRBJ1-1; possibly TRBD1 for D (5 bases). The CDR3 loop spans 15 amino acids. Germline lookup yields CDR1 MNHEY and CDR2 SVGAGI. Trimming left V 4 bases short and J 1 base short, with 13 bases between. Written as DNA, the CDR3 is TGTGCCAGCAGTTCAAGTAGGAGGGGGAACACTGAAGCTTTCTTT. Its translation: CASSSSRRGNTEAFF.

This clonotype was found once. Possible read error: a much larger clone is one base away. The rearrangement uses TRBV20-1 and TRBJ2-5, with D perhaps being TRBD1 or TRBD2 (6 bases each). The length of the CDR3 is 12 residues. Per germline, CDR1 DFQATT and CDR2 SNEGSKA (reference sequence). In DNA form, the CDR3 reads TGCAGTGTCAAGGGGGGCCTGGAGAACCAGTACTTC. Encoded protein: CSVKGGLENQYF.

This clonotype was seen repeatedly, ten times or more. V gene TRBV4-2 combines with J gene TRBJ1-1; no reliable D call. The CDR3 has 13 residues. CDR1 LGHNA and CDR2 YNFKEQ come from the germline V gene. With 0 bases removed from V and 8 bases from J, the gap between germline ends came to 10 bases. The DNA of the CDR3 is TGTGCCAGCAGCCAAGATTTGGGCAGGGAAGCTTTCTTT. It specifies CASSQDLGREAFF.

With respect to this clonotype: One junction end does not reproduce the germline sequence, and a read error may be involved. The chain links TRBV9 to TRBJ1-6; D not certain. CDR3 length equals 15 residues. The germline CDR1 and CDR2 sequences are SGDLS and YYNGEE. The CDR3, as DNA: TGTGCCAGCAGCGCTAGTTGGGGTTCCAATTCACCCCTCAACTTT. Protein: CASSASWGSNSPLNF.

This clonotype was found a few times. The chain couples TRBV15 to TRBJ2-3, with 7 nucleotides matching TRBD2. CDR1 and CDR2 (germline): LNHNV, YYDKDF (reference sequence). The CDR3 loop spans 19 amino acids. Germline trimming cut 3 bases from V and 0 bases from J; bases unmatched to any gene: 15. CDR3 loop: CATSREMPVWRGSTDTQYF. The DNA for the CDR3 is TGTGCCACCAGCAGGGAGATGCCTGTATGGCGGGGGAGCACAGATACGCAGTATTTT.

The sample holds many counts of this clonotype. V and J are TRBV20-1 and TRBJ2-1; TRBD2 is a possible D gene (6 bases). The CDR3 has 16 residues. From germline, CDR1 is DFQATT and CDR2 SNEGSKA (reference sequence). Between the trimmed V and J ends, which lost 1 base and 0 bases, there was a span of 13 bases. As DNA, the CDR3 is TGCAGTGCTAGAGGGGGGGTCGGGAGCTCCTACAATGAGCAGTTCTTC. As protein: CSARGGVGSSYNEQFF.

This clonotype has at least ten counts. The rearrangement joins TRBV12-3 or TRBV12-4 to TRBJ1-1; D may be TRBD1 (6 bases). Trimming took off 5 bases at V and 3 bases at J, with 16 bases between the two ends. This CDR3 contains 15 residues. The CDR3 DNA sequence: TGTGCCAGCAGTAAAACAGGGTTTGGCCACACTGAAGCTTTCTTT. Encoded protein: CASSKTGFGHTEAFF.

This clonotype was detected ten times or more. This chain connects TRBV10-2 to TRBJ2-7; D is unresolved. Germline assignment: CDR1 WSHSY and CDR2 SAAADI. Trimming took 3 bases from V and 3 from J, leaving 15 bases between them. This CDR3 contains 15 residues. The CDR3 reads CASSEVLGSLYEQYF. The CDR3 bases are TGCGCCAGCAGTGAAGTGCTGGGCAGTCTCTACGAGCAGTACTTC.

This clonotype has ten or more counts. The chain couples TRBV7-9 to TRBJ2-1; possible D gene TRBD2, 5 bases. Trimming removed 5 bases from V and 0 bases from J, with 26 bases in between. The germline V gene has CDR1 SEHNR and CDR2 FQNEAQ (reference sequence). The CDR3 loop spans 20 amino acids. CDR3 amino acids: CASSPRTGGPTAGSYNEQFF. Here the CDR3 DNA reads TGTGCCAGCAGCCCAAGGACTGGCGGGCCTACGGCGGGCTCCTACAATGAGCAGTTCTTC.

This clonotype was seen repeatedly, ten times or more. The rearrangement links TRBV28 to TRBJ1-6; D unclear. The germline V gene encodes CDR1 MDHEN and CDR2 SYDVKM. V shed 3 bases and J shed 8 bases, with 8 bases lying between them. This CDR3 region has 13 residues. CDR3 DNA: TGTGCCAGCAGTTTCCTCCCGGATTCACCCCTCCACTTT. Protein: CASSFLPDSPLHF.